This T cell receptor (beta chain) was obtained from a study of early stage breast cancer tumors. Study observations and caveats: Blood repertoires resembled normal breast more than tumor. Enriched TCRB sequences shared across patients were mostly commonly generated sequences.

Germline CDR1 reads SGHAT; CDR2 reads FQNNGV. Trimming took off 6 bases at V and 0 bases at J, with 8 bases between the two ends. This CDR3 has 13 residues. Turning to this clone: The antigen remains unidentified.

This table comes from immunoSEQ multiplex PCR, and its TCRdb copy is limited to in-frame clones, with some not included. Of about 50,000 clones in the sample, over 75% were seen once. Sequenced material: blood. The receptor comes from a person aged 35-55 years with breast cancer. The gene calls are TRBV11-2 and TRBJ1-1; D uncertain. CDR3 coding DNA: TGTGCCAGCAGTCCAGGACTGAACACTGAAGCTTTCTTT. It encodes CASSPGLNTEAFF.